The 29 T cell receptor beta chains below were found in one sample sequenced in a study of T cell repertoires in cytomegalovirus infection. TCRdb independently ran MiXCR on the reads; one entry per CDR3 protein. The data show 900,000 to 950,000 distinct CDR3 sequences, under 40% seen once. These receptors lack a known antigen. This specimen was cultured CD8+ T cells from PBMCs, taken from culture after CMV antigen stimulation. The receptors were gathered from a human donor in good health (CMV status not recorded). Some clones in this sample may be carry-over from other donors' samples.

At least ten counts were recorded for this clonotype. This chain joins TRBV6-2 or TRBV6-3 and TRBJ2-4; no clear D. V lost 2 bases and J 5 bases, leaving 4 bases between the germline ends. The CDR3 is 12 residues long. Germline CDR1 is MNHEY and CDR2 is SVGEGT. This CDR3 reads CASSYNQNIQYF. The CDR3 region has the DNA TGTGCCAGCAGTTACAACCAAAACATTCAGTACTTC.

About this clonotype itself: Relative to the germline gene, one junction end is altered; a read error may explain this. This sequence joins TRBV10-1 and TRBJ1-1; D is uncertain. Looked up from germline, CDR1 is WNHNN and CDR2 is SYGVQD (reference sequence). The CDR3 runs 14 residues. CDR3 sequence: CASSESLANTEAFF. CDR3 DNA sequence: TGCGCCAGCAGCGAGTCATTGGCGAACACTGAAGCTTTCTTT.

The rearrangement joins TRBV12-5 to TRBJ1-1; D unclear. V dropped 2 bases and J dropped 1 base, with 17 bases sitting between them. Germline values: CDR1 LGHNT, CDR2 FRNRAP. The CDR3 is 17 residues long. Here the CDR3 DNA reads TGTGCTAGTGGTTTGAACGCTTATGAAGGAGGGAACACTGAAGCTTTCTTT. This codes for CASGLNAYEGGNTEAFF.

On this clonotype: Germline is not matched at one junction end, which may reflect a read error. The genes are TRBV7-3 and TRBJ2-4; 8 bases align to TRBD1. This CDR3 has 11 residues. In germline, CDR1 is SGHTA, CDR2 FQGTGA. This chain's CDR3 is CTSSFGTGQYF. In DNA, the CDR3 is TGTACCAGCAGCTTTGGGACAGGACAGTACTTC. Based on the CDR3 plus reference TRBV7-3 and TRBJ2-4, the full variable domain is GAGVSQTPSNKVTEKGKYVELRCDPISGHTALYWYRQSLGQGPEFLIYFQGTGAADDSGLPNDRFFAVRPEGSVSTLKIQRTERGDSAVYLCTSSFGTGQYFGAGTRLSVL.

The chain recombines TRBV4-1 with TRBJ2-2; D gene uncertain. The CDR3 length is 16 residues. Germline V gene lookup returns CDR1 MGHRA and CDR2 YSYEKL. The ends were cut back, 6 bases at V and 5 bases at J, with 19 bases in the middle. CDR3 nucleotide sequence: TGCGCCAGCAGTCAAAGACCTTCTCTGAGGACCGGGGAGCTGTTTTTT. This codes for CASSQRPSLRTGELFF.

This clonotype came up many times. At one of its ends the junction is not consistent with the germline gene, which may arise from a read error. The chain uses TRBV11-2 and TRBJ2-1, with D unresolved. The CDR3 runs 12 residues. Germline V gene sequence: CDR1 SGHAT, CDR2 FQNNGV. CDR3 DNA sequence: TGTGCCTGCAGTCGAGTAATGAATGAGCAGTTCTTC. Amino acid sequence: CACSRVMNEQFF.

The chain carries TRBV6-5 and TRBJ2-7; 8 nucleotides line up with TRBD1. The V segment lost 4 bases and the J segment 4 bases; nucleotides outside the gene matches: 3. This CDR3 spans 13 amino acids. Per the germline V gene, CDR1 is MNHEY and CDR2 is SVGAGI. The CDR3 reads CASSWGQVYEQYF. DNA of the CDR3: TGTGCCAGCAGTTGGGGACAGGTTTACGAGCAGTACTTC.

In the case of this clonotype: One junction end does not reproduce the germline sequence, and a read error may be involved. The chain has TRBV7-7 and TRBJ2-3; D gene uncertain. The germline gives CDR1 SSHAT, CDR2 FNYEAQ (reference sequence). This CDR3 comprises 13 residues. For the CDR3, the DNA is TGTGCTAGCAGCCCCAGTCCCGGGGATACGCAGTATTTT. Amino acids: CASSPSPGDTQYF.

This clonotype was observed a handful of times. The CDR3 reads CASSQDPAGFGNTIYF. CDR3 sequence (DNA): TGCGCCAGCAGCCAAGATCCGGCAGGGTTCGGAAACACCATATATTTT. The rearrangement uses TRBV4-3 and TRBJ1-3; TRBD1 is a possible D gene (5 bases). There are 16 residues in the CDR3. Trimming pared 0 bases from V and 4 bases from J, leaving 13 bases between. The germline V gene has CDR1 LGHNA and CDR2 YSLEER.

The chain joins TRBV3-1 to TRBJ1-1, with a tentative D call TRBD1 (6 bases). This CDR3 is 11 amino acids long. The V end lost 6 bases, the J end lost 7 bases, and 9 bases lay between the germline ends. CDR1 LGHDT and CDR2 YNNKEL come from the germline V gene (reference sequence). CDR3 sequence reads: CASRGTSEAFF. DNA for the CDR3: TGTGCCAGCAGAGGGACAAGTGAAGCTTTCTTT.

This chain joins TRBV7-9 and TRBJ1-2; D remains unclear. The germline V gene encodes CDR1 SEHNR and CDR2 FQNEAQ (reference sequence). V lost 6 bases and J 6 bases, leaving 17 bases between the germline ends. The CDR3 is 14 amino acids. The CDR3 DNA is TGTGCCAGCAGTCTCGCGAGTGGGTCTGATGGCTACACCTTC. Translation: CASSLASGSDGYTF.

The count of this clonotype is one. CDR3 nucleotide sequence: TGTGCCAGCAGCGCAGGGAAGGGCAGGGCCTCGTATAGCAATCAGCCCCAGCATTTT. Its protein is CASSAGKGRASYSNQPQHF. The gene calls are TRBV6-4 and TRBJ1-5; perhaps TRBD1 as D (5 bases). The CDR3 covers 19 residues. The V and J ends lost 6 bases and 0 bases respectively, with 24 bases between them. Germline V gene sequence: CDR1 MRHNA, CDR2 SNTAGT.

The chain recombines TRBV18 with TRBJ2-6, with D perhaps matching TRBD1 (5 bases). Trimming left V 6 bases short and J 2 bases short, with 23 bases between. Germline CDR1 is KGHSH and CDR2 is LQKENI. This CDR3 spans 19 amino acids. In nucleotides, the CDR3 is TGTGCCAGCTCCCACGGAAGGGGAAACTGGATGGCTGGGGCCAACGTCCTGACTTTC. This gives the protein CASSHGRGNWMAGANVLTF.

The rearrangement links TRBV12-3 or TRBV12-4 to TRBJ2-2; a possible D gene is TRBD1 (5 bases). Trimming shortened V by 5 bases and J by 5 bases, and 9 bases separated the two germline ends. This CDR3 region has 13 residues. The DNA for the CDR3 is TGTGCCAGCAGTCAAAGGACAACCGGGGAGCTGTTTTTT. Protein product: CASSQRTTGELFF.

The CDR3 region is CAIGEIANTGELFF. DNA of the CDR3: TGTGCCATTGGAGAAATCGCGAACACCGGGGAGCTGTTTTTT. The genes are TRBV2 and TRBJ2-2, with D hard to call. The CDR3 loop spans 14 amino acids. Germline lookup yields CDR1 SNHLY and CDR2 FYNNEI. The germline V and J ends were trimmed by 10 bases and 0 bases, with 12 bases remaining between them.

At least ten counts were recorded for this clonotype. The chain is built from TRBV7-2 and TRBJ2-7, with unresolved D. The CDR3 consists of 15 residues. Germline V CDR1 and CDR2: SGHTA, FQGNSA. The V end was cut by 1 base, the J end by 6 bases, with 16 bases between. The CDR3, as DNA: TGTGCCAGCAGCTTAGAGACCGATTTCTTGGGCGAGCAGTACGTC. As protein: CASSLETDFLGEQYV.

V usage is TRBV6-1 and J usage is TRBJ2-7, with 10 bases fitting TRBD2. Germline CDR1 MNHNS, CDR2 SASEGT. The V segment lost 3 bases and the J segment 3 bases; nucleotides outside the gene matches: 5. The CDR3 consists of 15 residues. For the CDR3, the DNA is TGTGCCAGCAGTGATCCACTAGCGGGGTTCTACGAGCAGTACTTC. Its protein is CASSDPLAGFYEQYF.

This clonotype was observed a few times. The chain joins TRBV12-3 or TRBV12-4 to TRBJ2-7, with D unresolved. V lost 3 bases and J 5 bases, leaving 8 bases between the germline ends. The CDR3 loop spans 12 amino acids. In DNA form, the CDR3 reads TGTGCCAGCAGTTTCTTACCCGACGAGCAGTACTTC. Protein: CASSFLPDEQYF.

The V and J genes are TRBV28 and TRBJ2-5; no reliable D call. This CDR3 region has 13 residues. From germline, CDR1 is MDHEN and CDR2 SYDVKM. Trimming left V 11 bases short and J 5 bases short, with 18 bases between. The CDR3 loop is CAGLRQGEETQYF. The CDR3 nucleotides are TGTGCCGGCCTAAGGCAAGGCGAGGAGACCCAGTACTTC.

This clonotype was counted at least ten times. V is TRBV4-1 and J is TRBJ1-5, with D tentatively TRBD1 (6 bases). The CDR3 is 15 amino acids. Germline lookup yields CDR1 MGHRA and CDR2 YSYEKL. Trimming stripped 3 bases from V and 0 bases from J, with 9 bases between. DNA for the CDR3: TGCGCCAGCAGCCACCGGACAGATAGCAATCAGCCCCAGCATTTT. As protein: CASSHRTDSNQPQHF.

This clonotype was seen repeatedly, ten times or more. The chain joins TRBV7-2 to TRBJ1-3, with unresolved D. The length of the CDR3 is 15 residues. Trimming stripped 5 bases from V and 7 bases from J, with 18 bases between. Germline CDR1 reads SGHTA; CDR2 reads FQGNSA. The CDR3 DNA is TGTGCCAGCAGCGGCGATAGGGAGCCCGGGAACACCATATATTTT. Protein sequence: CASSGDREPGNTIYF.

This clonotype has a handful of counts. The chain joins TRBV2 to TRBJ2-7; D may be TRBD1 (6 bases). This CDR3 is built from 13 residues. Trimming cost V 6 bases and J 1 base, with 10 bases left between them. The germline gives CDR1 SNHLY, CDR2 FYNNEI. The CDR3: CASRQRGSYEQYV. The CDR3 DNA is TGTGCCAGCAGGCAGAGGGGGTCCTACGAGCAGTACGTC.

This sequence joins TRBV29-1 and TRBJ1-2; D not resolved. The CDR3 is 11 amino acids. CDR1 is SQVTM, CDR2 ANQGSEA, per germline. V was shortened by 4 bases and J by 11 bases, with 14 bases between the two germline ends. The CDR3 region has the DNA TGCAGCGTTGTTTACGGTGGAAAGTACACCTTC. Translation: CSVVYGGKYTF.

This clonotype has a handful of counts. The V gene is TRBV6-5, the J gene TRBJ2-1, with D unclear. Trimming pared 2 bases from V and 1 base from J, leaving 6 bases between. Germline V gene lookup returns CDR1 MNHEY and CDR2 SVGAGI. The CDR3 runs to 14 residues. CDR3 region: CASSYGVSYNEQFF. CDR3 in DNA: TGTGCCAGCAGTTACGGGGTATCCTACAATGAGCAGTTCTTC.

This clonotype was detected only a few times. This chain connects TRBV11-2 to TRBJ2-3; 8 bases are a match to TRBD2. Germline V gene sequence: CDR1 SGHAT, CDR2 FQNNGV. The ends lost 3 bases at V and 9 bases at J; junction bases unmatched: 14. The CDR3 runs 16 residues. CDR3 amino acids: CASSFLAGPPGGTQYF. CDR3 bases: TGTGCCAGCAGCTTTTTAGCGGGGCCCCCCGGGGGGACGCAGTATTTT.

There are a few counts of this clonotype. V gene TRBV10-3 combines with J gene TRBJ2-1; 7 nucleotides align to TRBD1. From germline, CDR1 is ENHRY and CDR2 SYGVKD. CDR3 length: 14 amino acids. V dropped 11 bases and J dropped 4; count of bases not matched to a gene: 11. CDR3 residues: CAVKTGTVYNEQFF. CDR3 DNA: TGTGCCGTTAAAACCGGGACAGTTTACAATGAGCAGTTCTTC.

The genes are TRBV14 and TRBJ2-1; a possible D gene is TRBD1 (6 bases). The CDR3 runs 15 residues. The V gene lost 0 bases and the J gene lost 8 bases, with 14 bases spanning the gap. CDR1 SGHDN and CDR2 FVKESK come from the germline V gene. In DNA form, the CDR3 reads TGTGCCAGCAGCCAAGAGGGACACCCTGGGGATGAGCAGTTCTTC. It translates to CASSQEGHPGDEQFF.

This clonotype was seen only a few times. The CDR3 region has the DNA TGTGCCAGCTCGCTCAAGGGGACGGGGGAGCAGTACTTC. This encodes CASSLKGTGEQYF. The chain employs TRBV7-8 and TRBJ2-7; D could derive from TRBD1 or TRBD2 (5 bases each). From germline, CDR1 is SGHVS and CDR2 FQNEAQ. Trimming cost V 8 bases and J 7 bases, with 18 bases left between them. This CDR3 contains 13 residues.

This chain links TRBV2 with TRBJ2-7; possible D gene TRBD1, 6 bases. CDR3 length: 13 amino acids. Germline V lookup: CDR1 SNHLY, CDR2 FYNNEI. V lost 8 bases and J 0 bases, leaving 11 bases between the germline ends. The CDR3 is CASGADSSYEQYF. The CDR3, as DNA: TGTGCCAGCGGGGCGGACAGCTCCTACGAGCAGTACTTC.